The clone carrying this T cell receptor beta chain has only a few counts. The antigen is unknown. The sample is drawn from a study of identical twins. Findings and caveats of the study: Conclusions were based on cross-sectional statistical analysis, without following the same donors.

Trimming took off 0 bases at V and 0 bases at J, with 18 bases between the two ends. This CDR3 has 18 amino acids. Germline values: CDR1 DFQATT, CDR2 SNEGSKA (reference sequence). Only healthy Caucasians were included as donors. TCRdb analysed the 5' RACE reads with MiXCR anew, one entry per CDR3 protein. Among about 900,000 distinct CDR3 sequences listed, around an eighth were seen once. These data were likewise used in another study, on yellow fever vaccine responses in identical twins.

The genes are TRBV20-1 and TRBJ2-1; TRBD2 is a possible D gene (6 bases). The TCR comes from a woman aged 18-29 years in good health. What was sequenced was PBMCs. CDR3 protein: CSARDPGLHLISYNEQFF. CDR3 DNA sequence: TGCAGTGCTAGAGATCCGGGACTCCACCTCATCTCCTACAATGAGCAGTTCTTC.